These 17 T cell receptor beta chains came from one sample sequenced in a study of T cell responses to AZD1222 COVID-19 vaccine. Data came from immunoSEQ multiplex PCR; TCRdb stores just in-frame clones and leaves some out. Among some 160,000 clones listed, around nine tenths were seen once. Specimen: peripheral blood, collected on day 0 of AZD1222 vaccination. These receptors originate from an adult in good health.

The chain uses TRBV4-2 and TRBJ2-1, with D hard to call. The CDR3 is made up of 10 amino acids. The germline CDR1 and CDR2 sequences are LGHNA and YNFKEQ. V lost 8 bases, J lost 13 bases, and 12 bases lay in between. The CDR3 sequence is CASGAAVQFF. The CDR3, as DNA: TGTGCCAGCGGCGCGGCAGTCCAGTTCTTC.

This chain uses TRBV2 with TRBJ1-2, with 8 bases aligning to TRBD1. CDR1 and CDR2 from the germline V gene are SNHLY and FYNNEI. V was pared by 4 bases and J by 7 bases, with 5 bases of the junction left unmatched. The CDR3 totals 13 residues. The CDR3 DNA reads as TGTGCCAGCAGTGGGCAGGGGGCGTTTGGCTACACCTTC. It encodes CASSGQGAFGYTF.

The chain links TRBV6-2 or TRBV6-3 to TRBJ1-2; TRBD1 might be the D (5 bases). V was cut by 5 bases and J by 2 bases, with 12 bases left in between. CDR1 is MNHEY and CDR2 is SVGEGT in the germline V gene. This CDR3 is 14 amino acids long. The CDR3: CASSRGYSNYGYTF. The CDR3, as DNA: TGTGCCAGCAGTAGGGGTTATTCAAACTATGGCTACACCTTC.

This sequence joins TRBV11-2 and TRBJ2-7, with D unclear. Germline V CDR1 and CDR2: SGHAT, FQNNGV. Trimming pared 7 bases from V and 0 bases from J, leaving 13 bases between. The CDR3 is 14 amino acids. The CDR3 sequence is CASTPGFSSYEQYF. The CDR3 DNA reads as TGTGCCAGCACCCCCGGCTTCAGCTCCTACGAGCAGTACTTC.

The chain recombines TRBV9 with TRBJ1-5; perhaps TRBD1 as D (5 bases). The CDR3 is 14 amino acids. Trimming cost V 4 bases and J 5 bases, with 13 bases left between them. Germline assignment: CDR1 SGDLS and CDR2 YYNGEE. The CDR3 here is CASSRGVLDQPQHF. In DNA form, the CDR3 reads TGTGCCAGCAGCAGAGGGGTTTTGGATCAGCCCCAGCATTTT.

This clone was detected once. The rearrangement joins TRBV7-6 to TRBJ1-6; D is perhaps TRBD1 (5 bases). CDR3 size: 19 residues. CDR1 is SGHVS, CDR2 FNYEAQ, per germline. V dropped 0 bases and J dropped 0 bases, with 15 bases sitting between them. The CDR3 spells CASSLAPDSSSSYNSPLHF. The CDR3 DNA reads TGTGCCAGCAGCTTAGCCCCTGACAGCTCGAGCTCCTATAATTCACCCCTCCACTTT.

The CDR3 loop is CASSEMTSGRETQYF. The CDR3 DNA reads TGTGCCAGCAGTGAGATGACTAGCGGGAGAGAGACCCAGTACTTC. The rearrangement links TRBV6-1 to TRBJ2-5, with 12 nucleotides matching TRBD2. With 3 bases clipped from V and 4 bases from J, the junction kept 3 bases outside the gene matches. The CDR3 is 15 amino acids. Germline CDR1 and CDR2: MNHNS and SASEGT.

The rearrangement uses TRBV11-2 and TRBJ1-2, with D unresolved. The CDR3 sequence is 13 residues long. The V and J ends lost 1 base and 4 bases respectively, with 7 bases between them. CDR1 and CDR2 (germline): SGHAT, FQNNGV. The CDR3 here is CASSLGGTYGYTF. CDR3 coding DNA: TGTGCCAGCAGCTTAGGAGGAACCTATGGCTACACCTTC.

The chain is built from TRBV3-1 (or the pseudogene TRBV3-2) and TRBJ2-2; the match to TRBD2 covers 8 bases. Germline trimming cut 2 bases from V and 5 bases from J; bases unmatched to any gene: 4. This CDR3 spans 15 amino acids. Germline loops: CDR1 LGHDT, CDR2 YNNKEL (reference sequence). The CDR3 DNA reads TGTGCCAGCAGCCAAAGACAGCGGGGGACCGGGGAGCTGTTTTTT. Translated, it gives CASSQRQRGTGELFF.

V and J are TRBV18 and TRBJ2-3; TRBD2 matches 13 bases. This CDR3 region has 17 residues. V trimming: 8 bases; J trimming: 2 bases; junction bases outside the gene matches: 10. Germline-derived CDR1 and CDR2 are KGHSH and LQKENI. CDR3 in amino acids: CASPQPGLAGHTDTQYF. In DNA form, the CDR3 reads TGTGCCAGCCCACAGCCGGGACTAGCGGGGCACACAGATACGCAGTATTTT.

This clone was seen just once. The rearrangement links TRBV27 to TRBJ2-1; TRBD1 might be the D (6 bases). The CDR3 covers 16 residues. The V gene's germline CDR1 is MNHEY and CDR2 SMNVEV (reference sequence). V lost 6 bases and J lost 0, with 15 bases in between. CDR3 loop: CASRTAGASSYNEQFF. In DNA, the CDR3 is TGTGCCAGCAGGACTGCAGGGGCCAGCTCCTACAATGAGCAGTTCTTC.

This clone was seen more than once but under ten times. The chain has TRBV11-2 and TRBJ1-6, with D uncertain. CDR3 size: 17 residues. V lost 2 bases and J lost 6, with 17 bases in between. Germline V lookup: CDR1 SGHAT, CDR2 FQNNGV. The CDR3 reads CASSLSQVGSSNSPLHF. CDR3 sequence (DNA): TGTGCCAGCAGCTTAAGTCAGGTTGGATCTAGTAATTCACCCCTCCACTTT.

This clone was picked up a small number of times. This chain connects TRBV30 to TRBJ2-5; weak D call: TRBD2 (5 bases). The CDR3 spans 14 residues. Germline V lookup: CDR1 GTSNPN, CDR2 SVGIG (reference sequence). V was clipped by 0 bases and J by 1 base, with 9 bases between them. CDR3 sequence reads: CAWSVRGLQETQYF. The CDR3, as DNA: TGTGCCTGGAGTGTAAGAGGGCTCCAAGAGACCCAGTACTTC.

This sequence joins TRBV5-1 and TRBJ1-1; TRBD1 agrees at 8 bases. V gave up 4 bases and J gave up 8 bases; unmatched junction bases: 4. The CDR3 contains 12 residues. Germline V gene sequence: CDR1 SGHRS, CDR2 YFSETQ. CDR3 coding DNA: TGCGCCAGCAGCCCGACAGGGGAAGAAGCTTTCTTT. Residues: CASSPTGEEAFF.

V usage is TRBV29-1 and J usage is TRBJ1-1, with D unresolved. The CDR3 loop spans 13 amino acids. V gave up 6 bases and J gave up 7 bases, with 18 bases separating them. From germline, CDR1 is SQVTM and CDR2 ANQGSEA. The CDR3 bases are TGCAGCGTGGAGCCACAAGAAGGCATTGAAGCTTTCTTT. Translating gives CSVEPQEGIEAFF.

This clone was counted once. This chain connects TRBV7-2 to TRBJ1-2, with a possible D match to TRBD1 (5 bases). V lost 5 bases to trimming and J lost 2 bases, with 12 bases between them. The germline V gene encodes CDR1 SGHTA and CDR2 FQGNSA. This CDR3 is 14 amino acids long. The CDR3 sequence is CASSPSTENYGYTF. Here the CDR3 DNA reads TGTGCCAGCAGCCCTTCGACAGAGAACTATGGCTACACCTTC.

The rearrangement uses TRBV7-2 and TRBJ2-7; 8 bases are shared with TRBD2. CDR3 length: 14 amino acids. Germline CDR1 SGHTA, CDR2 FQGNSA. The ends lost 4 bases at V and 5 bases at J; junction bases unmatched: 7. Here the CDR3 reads CASSSRTSTHEQYF. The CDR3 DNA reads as TGTGCCAGCAGCTCTCGGACTAGCACCCACGAGCAGTACTTC.